The next 30 T cell receptor beta chains were all read from a single sample in a study of T cells in tumors after PD-1 blockade. Generated by immunoSEQ multiplex PCR, the TCRdb table keeps only in-frame clones and is missing some. There are about 33,000 clones in the sample; around 80% occur only once, and over 30% lies in the top ten. The specimen comprised PBMCs, sampled before anti-PD-1 treatment. These receptors all come from a human donor with basal cell carcinoma.

This clone is deemed large (0.1 to 1%). This chain connects TRBV5-1 to TRBJ2-1, with D possibly matching TRBD2 (6 bases). Germline assignment: CDR1 SGHRS and CDR2 YFSETQ. The V end lost 4 bases, the J end lost 4 bases, and 15 bases lay between the germline ends. The CDR3 is made up of 15 amino acids. CDR3 region: CASSTGLEKYNEQFF. CDR3 nucleotides: TGCGCCAGCAGCACGGGACTTGAGAAATACAATGAGCAGTTCTTC.

The rearrangement uses TRBV6-5 and TRBJ2-7; D not resolved. The V end was cut by 6 bases, the J end by 3 bases, with 9 bases between. This CDR3 region has 12 residues. Germline V lookup: CDR1 MNHEY, CDR2 SVGAGI. CDR3 residues: CASRGRGYEQYF. The CDR3 DNA reads TGTGCCAGCAGGGGCCGCGGCTACGAGCAGTACTTC.

The chain employs TRBV9 and TRBJ2-2, with D maybe TRBD1 (5 bases). Germline loops: CDR1 SGDLS, CDR2 YYNGEE. This CDR3 has 16 residues. V was clipped by 0 bases and J by 5 bases, with 14 bases between them. The CDR3 nucleotides read TGTGCCAGCAGCGTAGAGGGGCCTACGAGGACCGGGGAGCTGTTTTTT. Amino acids: CASSVEGPTRTGELFF.

The sample holds one count of this clone. The rearrangement uses TRBV19 and TRBJ1-5, with D perhaps TRBD1 (5 bases). This CDR3 spans 14 amino acids. The V and J ends lost 5 bases and 3 bases respectively, with 11 bases between them. Germline CDR1 LNHDA, CDR2 SQIVND (reference sequence). The CDR3 DNA reads TGTGCCAGTAGTCGAGACAGTTTCAATCAGCCCCAGCATTTT. This encodes CASSRDSFNQPQHF.

Within the sample, this clone is large. The chain combines TRBV28 with TRBJ2-1; TRBD2 aligns across 7 bases. J was trimmed by 7 bases and V by 4 bases; bases with no gene match: 13. CDR1 MDHEN and CDR2 SYDVKM come from the germline V gene. The CDR3 spans 16 residues. Written as DNA, the CDR3 is TGTGCCAGCAGTTCCCTCATGACTAGCCCAGGGAATGAGCAGTTCTTC. Its protein is CASSSLMTSPGNEQFF.

The chain uses TRBV2 and TRBJ2-1; D is possibly TRBD1 (6 bases). Germline CDR1 reads SNHLY; CDR2 reads FYNNEI. Trimming took 6 bases from V and 10 from J, leaving 13 bases between them. The CDR3 runs to 12 residues. CDR3 sequence (DNA): TGTGCCAGCAGGTCGACAGGTGGCGAGCAGTTCTTC. It yields the protein CASRSTGGEQFF. The full variable domain, rest sourced from reference TRBV2 and TRBJ2-1, is EPEVTQTPSHQVTQMGQEVILRCVPISNHLYFYWYRQILGQKVEFLVSFYNNEISEKSEIFDDQFSVERPDGSNFTLKIRSTKLEDSAMYFCASRSTGGEQFFGPGTRLTVL.

This chain joins TRBV9 and TRBJ2-5, with D perhaps TRBD2 (7 bases). This CDR3 spans 14 amino acids. Trimming removed 3 bases at V and 2 bases at J, with 11 bases between. CDR1 is SGDLS and CDR2 is YYNGEE in the germline V gene. The DNA for the CDR3 is TGTGCCAGCAGCGGAAGGGGGGGGCAAGAGACCCAGTACTTC. It encodes CASSGRGGQETQYF. Drawing the rest from reference TRBV9 and TRBJ2-5, the complete variable domain is DSGVTQTPKHLITATGQRVTLRCSPRSGDLSVYWYQQSLDQGLQFLIQYYNGEERAKGNILERFSAQQFPDLHSELNLSSLELGDSALYFCASSGRGGQETQYFGPGTRLLVL.

The chain recombines TRBV6-2 or TRBV6-3 with TRBJ2-3, with no clear D. V lost 5 bases and J 2 bases, leaving 17 bases between the germline ends. Germline values: CDR1 MNHEY, CDR2 SVGEGT. This CDR3 comprises 16 residues. The chain's CDR3 is CASSPTTIPLTDTQYF. DNA for the CDR3: TGTGCCAGCAGTCCGACGACGATTCCACTCACAGATACGCAGTATTTT.

In its sample, this clone was seen once. The chain links TRBV9 to TRBJ1-3; the D gene is possibly TRBD1 (5 bases). The CDR3 length is 14 residues. Germline lookup yields CDR1 SGDLS and CDR2 YYNGEE. The germline V and J ends were trimmed by 3 bases and 0 bases, with 7 bases remaining between them. CDR3 in amino acids: CASSAGGSGNTIYF. The CDR3 DNA follows: TGTGCCAGCAGCGCCGGGGGCTCTGGAAACACCATATATTTT.

J is TRBJ2-3 and V is TRBV27, with D uncertain. With 0 bases removed from V and 0 bases from J, the gap between germline ends came to 13 bases. This CDR3 has 17 amino acids. Germline V gene lookup returns CDR1 MNHEY and CDR2 SMNVEV (reference sequence). DNA of the CDR3: TGTGCCAGCAGTTTATCGGGTTCATGGGATAGCACAGATACGCAGTATTTT. Translated: CASSLSGSWDSTDTQYF.

This clone has just a few counts. The rearrangement uses TRBV11-3 and TRBJ2-7, with unresolved D. The V and J ends lost 4 bases and 3 bases respectively, with 19 bases between them. Germline V gives CDR1 SGHNT, CDR2 YENEEA. This CDR3 spans 16 amino acids. The CDR3 spells CASSSGSGSMRYEQYF. In DNA, the CDR3 is TGTGCCAGCAGCTCCGGATCCGGGTCCATGCGCTACGAGCAGTACTTC.

The CDR3 spells CASSQASALFDEQFF. The DNA of the CDR3 is TGTGCCAGCAGCCAAGCCTCGGCACTGTTCGATGAGCAGTTCTTC. This chain joins TRBV14 and TRBJ2-1, with D hard to call. CDR3 length equals 15 residues. Per germline, CDR1 SGHDN and CDR2 FVKESK. Deletions cut 1 base from V and 8 bases from J, with 15 bases between.

The chain couples TRBV4-2 to TRBJ2-1; D may match TRBD1 or TRBD2 (5 bases each). This CDR3 region has 13 residues. Germline loops: CDR1 LGHNA, CDR2 YNFKEQ. Trimming took 2 bases from V and 10 from J, leaving 12 bases between them. The DNA of the CDR3 is TGTGCCAGCAGCCAATTACTAGAGGGGGAGCAGTTCTTC. Its protein product is CASSQLLEGEQFF.

The rearrangement joins TRBV28 to TRBJ1-2; D is unresolved. Trimming pared 8 bases from V and 5 bases from J, leaving 18 bases between. The germline V gene has CDR1 MDHEN and CDR2 SYDVKM. There are 14 residues in the CDR3. The chain's CDR3 is CASLSGRHDYGYTF. The CDR3 DNA reads TGTGCCAGCCTATCTGGCCGGCACGATTATGGCTACACCTTC.

This rearrangement joins TRBV6-2 or TRBV6-3 to TRBJ2-3; no firm D call. Trimming removed 5 bases from V and 4 bases from J, with 16 bases in between. This CDR3 is built from 15 residues. Germline CDR1 is MNHEY and CDR2 is SVGEGT. CDR3 bases: TGTGCCAGCAGTCGACCTGCTCTAGAGGCAGATACGCAGTATTTT. Amino acid sequence: CASSRPALEADTQYF.

In this sample, this clone turned up a few times. The V and J genes are TRBV19 and TRBJ2-6; D tentatively fits TRBD1 or TRBD2 (5 bases each). Per germline, CDR1 LNHDA and CDR2 SQIVND (reference sequence). V lost 3 bases and J 1 base, leaving 10 bases between the germline ends. The CDR3 totals 16 residues. CDR3 protein: CASSMVWGSGANVLTF. For the CDR3, the DNA is TGTGCCAGTAGTATGGTGTGGGGGTCTGGGGCCAACGTCCTGACTTTC.

This clone was recorded a few times. The chain couples TRBV20-1 to TRBJ2-2; no reliable D call. Germline-derived CDR1 and CDR2 are DFQATT and SNEGSKA (reference sequence). CDR3 length: 13 residues. Trimming cost V 3 bases and J 7 bases, with 12 bases left between them. The CDR3 region is CSASRGRVGELFF. The CDR3 DNA is TGCAGTGCTAGTAGAGGAAGAGTCGGGGAGCTGTTTTTT.

The chain recombines TRBV19 with TRBJ1-1, with D perhaps matching TRBD1 (5 bases). The germline gives CDR1 LNHDA, CDR2 SQIVND (reference sequence). The V gene lost 6 bases and the J gene lost 10 bases, with 24 bases spanning the gap. The CDR3 contains 15 residues. The CDR3 spells CASRDRDAGLRGAFF. In nucleotides, the CDR3 is TGTGCCAGTAGGGACCGGGACGCCGGGCTTAGGGGAGCTTTCTTT.

The genes are TRBV3-1 (or the pseudogene TRBV3-2) and TRBJ1-6; D not certain. CDR3 length: 12 residues. Trimming cost V 0 bases and J 11 bases, with 5 bases left between them. Germline CDR1 is LGHDT and CDR2 is YNNKEL (reference sequence). CDR3 DNA sequence: TGTGCCAGCAGCCAAGAGTACCCACCCCTCCACTTT. Translated: CASSQEYPPLHF.

The genes are TRBV5-4 and TRBJ2-3; D is uncertain. The CDR3 loop spans 14 amino acids. The V end lost 0 bases, the J end lost 0 bases, and 5 bases lay between the germline ends. Germline assignment: CDR1 SGHNT and CDR2 YYREEE (reference sequence). The CDR3 DNA reads TGTGCCAGCAGCTTGGGTCCAAGCACAGATACGCAGTATTTT. Translated: CASSLGPSTDTQYF. Complete variable domain (other parts from reference TRBV5-4 and TRBJ2-3): ETGVTQSPTHLIKTRGQQVTLRCSSQSGHNTVSWYQQALGQGPQFIFQYYREEENGRGNFPPRFSGLQFPNYSSELNVNALELDDSALYLCASSLGPSTDTQYFGPGTRLTVL.

V usage is TRBV3-1 (or the pseudogene TRBV3-2) and J usage is TRBJ2-7, with D hard to call. Between the trimmed V and J ends, which lost 0 bases and 5 bases, there was a span of 2 bases. The CDR3 spans 11 residues. Germline assignment: CDR1 LGHDT and CDR2 YNNKEL (reference sequence). As DNA, the CDR3 is TGTGCCAGCAGCCAAGACCACGAGCAGTACTTC. It codes for CASSQDHEQYF.

The V gene is TRBV30, the J gene TRBJ1-2; D call uncertain. V was trimmed by 0 bases and J by 6 bases, leaving 8 bases between them. The CDR3 extends over 12 amino acids. From germline, CDR1 is GTSNPN and CDR2 SVGIG (reference sequence). The CDR3 bases are TGTGCCTGGAGTGTAACAACGAATGGCTACACCTTC. It specifies CAWSVTTNGYTF.

V usage is TRBV6-5 and J usage is TRBJ2-7, with D perhaps TRBD2 (7 bases). CDR1 and CDR2 from the germline V gene are MNHEY and SVGAGI. The CDR3 is made up of 15 amino acids. V gave up 6 bases and J gave up 3 bases, with 18 bases separating them. The CDR3 sequence: CASRGGGRRNYEQYF. CDR3 nucleotides: TGTGCCAGCAGAGGGGGGGGCCGGAGAAACTACGAGCAGTACTTC.

This clone was observed a few times. The chain carries TRBV7-2 and TRBJ2-7; 7 nucleotides align to TRBD1. The CDR3 covers 15 residues. The trim removed 0 bases at V and 3 bases at J, leaving 5 bases unmatched. Germline-derived CDR1 and CDR2 are SGHTA and FQGNSA. CDR3 loop: CASSLAGTAYYEQYF. The CDR3 nucleotides read TGTGCCAGCAGCTTAGCCGGGACAGCGTACTACGAGCAGTACTTC.

J is TRBJ1-6 and V is TRBV4-3; D unclear. The CDR3 sequence is 14 residues long. Trimming removed 0 bases at V and 8 bases at J, with 8 bases between. CDR1 and CDR2 from the germline V gene are LGHNA and YSLEER. CDR3 coding DNA: TGCGCCAGCAGCCAAGATTTGAGGGATTCACCCCTCCACTTT. Encoded protein: CASSQDLRDSPLHF.

The chain recombines TRBV5-1 with TRBJ2-5, with TRBD1 matching over 9 bases. V was pared by 4 bases and J by 4 bases, with 14 bases of the junction left unmatched. This CDR3 has 17 residues. Germline V gene lookup returns CDR1 SGHRS and CDR2 YFSETQ. The CDR3 coding sequence is TGCGCCAGCAGCGGGGGACAGGGAACCCCCAACAGAGAGACCCAGTACTTC. It is translated as CASSGGQGTPNRETQYF.

This clone was counted a few times. CDR3 in amino acids: CASSVAGTSGLEQYF. In DNA form, the CDR3 reads TGTGCCAGCAGCGTAGCTGGGACTAGCGGGTTAGAGCAGTACTTC. This rearrangement joins TRBV9 to TRBJ2-7; the match to TRBD2 covers 12 bases. The CDR3 loop spans 15 amino acids. The germline CDR1 and CDR2 sequences are SGDLS and YYNGEE. The trim removed 0 bases at V and 7 bases at J, leaving 5 bases unmatched.

The V gene is TRBV2, the J gene TRBJ2-1, with a possible D match to TRBD2 (6 bases). Germline CDR1 and CDR2: SNHLY and FYNNEI. V dropped 6 bases and J dropped 6 bases, with 18 bases sitting between them. The CDR3 loop spans 15 amino acids. CDR3 nucleotide sequence: TGTGCCAGCAGGGCCCGGGACTTAAGAGGCAATGAGCAGTTCTTC. Translating it yields CASRARDLRGNEQFF.

The genes are TRBV5-4 and TRBJ2-7; D possibly corresponds to TRBD2 (5 bases). The CDR3 has 12 residues. The ends were cut back, 4 bases at V and 4 bases at J, with 9 bases in the middle. CDR1 is SGHNT, CDR2 YYREEE, per germline (reference sequence). In nucleotides, the CDR3 is TGTGCCAGCAGCGTATGGGAGTACGAGCAGTACTTC. It translates to CASSVWEYEQYF.

V gene TRBV5-5 combines with J gene TRBJ2-7, with D perhaps TRBD2 (7 bases). Trimming stripped 3 bases from V and 1 base from J, with 14 bases between. CDR3 length: 15 amino acids. The germline CDR1 and CDR2 sequences are SGHKS and YYEKEE (reference sequence). CDR3 DNA: TGTGCCAGCAGCTCCCCCAGGGGAGGGTCCTACGAGCAGTACTTC. This sequence encodes CASSSPRGGSYEQYF.